A single sample gave rise to the 3 T cell receptor beta chains below, sequenced in a study of T cell responses to AZD1222 COVID-19 vaccine (dated by TCRdb to about 2021). The time point label corresponds to: baseline before first vaccination. Libraries were prepared through the immunoSEQ multiplex PCR assay. This is the immuneACCESS table as TCRdb keeps it, with only in-frame sequences that have V and J called. A part of the clones is gone; compared with another copy, unresolved V genes explain less than half, and the rest is unexplained. The sample has 120,000 or so clones on record, approximately 88% of them singletons. The top ten clonotypes cover under 6.5% of the sample. The sequenced sample was peripheral blood, obtained on day 0 of AZD1222 vaccination. The receptors stem from an adult in good health.

As regards this clone: At one end, the junction sequence differs from germline, possibly due to a read error. The chain has TRBV10-3 and TRBJ1-6; 8 bases line up with TRBD1. The CDR3 is 14 residues long. The germline gives CDR1 ENHRY, CDR2 SYGVKD. For the CDR3, the DNA is TGTGCCATCACTGAGGACAGGGAAGGGTCACCCCTCCACTTT. This codes for CAITEDREGSPLHF.

CDR3 region: CASSYTLTTNEKLFF. The CDR3 DNA is TGTGCCAGCAGTTATACACTAACAACTAATGAAAAACTGTTTTTT. The rearrangement joins TRBV6-5 to TRBJ1-4, with D hard to call. The CDR3 extends over 15 amino acids. The germline gives CDR1 MNHEY, CDR2 SVGAGI. V was trimmed by 3 bases and J by 0 bases, leaving 8 bases between them.

The gene calls are TRBV4-3 and TRBJ1-2; 9 nucleotides match TRBD1. The V gene end was trimmed by 1 base and the J gene end by 6 bases; junction bases not matched to a gene: 3. CDR1 LGHNA and CDR2 YSLEER come from the germline V gene. This CDR3 contains 14 residues. The CDR3 DNA follows: TGCGCCAGCAGCCAAGTGAGGACAGGGGATGGCTACACCTTC. Encoded protein: CASSQVRTGDGYTF.